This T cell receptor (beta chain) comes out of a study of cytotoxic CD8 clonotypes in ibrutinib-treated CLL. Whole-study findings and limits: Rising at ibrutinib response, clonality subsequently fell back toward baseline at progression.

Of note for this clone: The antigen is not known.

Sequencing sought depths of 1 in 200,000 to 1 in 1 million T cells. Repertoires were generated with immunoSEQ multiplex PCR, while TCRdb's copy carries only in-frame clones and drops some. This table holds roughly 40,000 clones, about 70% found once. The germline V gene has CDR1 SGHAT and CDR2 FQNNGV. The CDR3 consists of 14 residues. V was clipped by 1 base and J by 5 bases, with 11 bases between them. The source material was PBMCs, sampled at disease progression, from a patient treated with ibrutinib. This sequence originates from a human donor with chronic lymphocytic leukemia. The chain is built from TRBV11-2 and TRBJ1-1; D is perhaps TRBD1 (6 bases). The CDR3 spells CASSLVWGQTEAFF. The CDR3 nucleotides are TGTGCCAGCAGCTTAGTTTGGGGGCAAACTGAAGCTTTCTTT. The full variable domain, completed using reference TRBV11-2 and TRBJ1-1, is EAGVAQSPRYKIIEKRQSVAFWCNPISGHATLYWYQQILGQGPKLLIQFQNNGVVDDSQLPKDRFSAERLKGVDSTLKIQPAKLEDSAVYLCASSLVWGQTEAFFGQGTRLTVV.